These 5 T cell receptor beta chains share one sample of origin, sequenced in a study of blood T cell repertoires in COVID-19. Profiled with immunoSEQ multiplex PCR; TCRdb holds only in-frame clones, not every one. The table shows roughly 49,000 clones, with approximately 95% occurring only once. The sample comprised peripheral blood. The receptors were gathered from a man aged 55 to 69 with COVID-19, enrolled during active disease.

The V and J genes are TRBV27 and TRBJ1-5, with D unresolved. The V gene's germline CDR1 is MNHEY and CDR2 SMNVEV (reference sequence). V was shortened by 4 bases and J by 4 bases, with 14 bases between the two germline ends. The CDR3 contains 15 residues. The CDR3 DNA reads TGTGCCAGCAGTTCCGTAGGTCTCGGGAATCAGCCCCAGCATTTT. Its translation is CASSSVGLGNQPQHF.

This clone is a singleton in its sample. The CDR3 nucleotides read TGTGCCACCTTAAAAGCGGGGCGCCCCACAGATACGCAGTATTTT. Its protein product is CATLKAGRPTDTQYF. This sequence joins TRBV27 and TRBJ2-3; 7 bases match TRBD2. This CDR3 comprises 15 residues. Germline V gives CDR1 MNHEY, CDR2 SMNVEV (reference sequence). V lost 10 bases to trimming and J lost 2 bases; unmatched junction nucleotides: 12.

This chain links TRBV6-1 with TRBJ1-2; D is undetermined. Trimming left V 2 bases short and J 8 bases short, with 12 bases between. The CDR3 runs to 13 residues. Germline V gene lookup returns CDR1 MNHNS and CDR2 SASEGT. The CDR3 DNA sequence: TGTGCCAGCAGTGAACGGGATGGGGAAGGCTACACCTTC. The encoded protein is CASSERDGEGYTF.

The chain couples TRBV6-1 to TRBJ2-3, with 8 bases lining up with TRBD2. V was clipped by 4 bases and J by 2 bases; unmatched bases: 8. In germline, CDR1 is MNHNS, CDR2 SASEGT. The CDR3 is 16 amino acids. The DNA of the CDR3 is TGTGCCAGCAGTGCGAGCGGGGGCCCCCCCACAGATACGCAGTATTTT. It is translated as CASSASGGPPTDTQYF.

The V call is TRBV14, the J call TRBJ2-4, with D possibly being TRBD1 (5 bases). Between the trimmed V and J ends, which lost 1 base and 2 bases, there was a span of 15 bases. Germline V gene sequence: CDR1 SGHDN, CDR2 FVKESK. The CDR3 length is 17 residues. The DNA of the CDR3 is TGTGCCAGCAGCCAAGCGGGCAGGGCCGCCACCAAAAACATTCAGTACTTC. Protein: CASSQAGRAATKNIQYF. Combining the CDR3 with reference TRBV14 and TRBJ2-4 gives the whole variable domain EAGVTQFPSHSVIEKGQTVTLRCDPISGHDNLYWYRRVMGKEIKFLLHFVKESKQDESGMPNNRFLAERTGGTYSTLKVQPAELEDSGVYFCASSQAGRAATKNIQYFGAGTRLSVL.